Described below is a single TCR beta chain sequence and its context. No antigen is known for it. Previously described methods and listed TCR primers were employed for the bulk TCR libraries. One entry per CDR3 protein results from TCRdb running MiXCR on the PCR reads. This table has about half a million distinct CDR3 sequences, 20% to 25% appearing once. Per the germline V gene, CDR1 is SEHNR and CDR2 is FQNEAQ (reference sequence). The V end lost 5 bases, the J end lost 0 bases, and 8 bases lay between the germline ends. The CDR3 is 13 amino acids. Naive CD8 libraries were made from approximately 20,000 to 1,000,000 sorted cells, and they used 10%, 30% or 50% RNA. These data are taken from a study of molecular identifiers for immune sequencing clone quantification. Study summary: Replicate experiments divided RNA from around 20,000 or 100,000 naive CD8 cells into five parts and sequenced four. Study results and limitations: In cases of identical TCR molecules sharing a barcode, highly expanded clone sizes could be underestimated.

The receptor comes from a human donor in good health. Some libraries in this study had Jurkat cell RNA spiked in. The rearrangement links TRBV7-9 to TRBJ2-7; D gene unclear. The source material was naive CD8+ T cells from blood, with Jurkat cell RNA spiked in. This sample's subset: FACS-sorted CD8+CD4-CCR7+CD45RA+ naive T cells. As DNA, the CDR3 is TGTGCCAGCAGCCACTGGAGCTCCTACGAGCAGTACTTC. It specifies CASSHWSSYEQYF.